Listed below are T cell receptor beta chains from one sample, sequenced in a study of shared clonotypes between healthy human individuals. Repertoires were generated with immunoSEQ multiplex PCR, while TCRdb's copy carries only in-frame clones and drops some. The profile covers 450,000 to 500,000 clones, with approximately 80% appearing a single time and around 12% taken by the ten largest. What was sequenced was PBMCs. The receptors originated from a woman aged 40 to 50 in good health. Some clones in this sample may be carry-over from other donors' samples. The CDR3 runs from the conserved cysteine through the conserved F or W. A D gene is named only where the DNA matches it firmly. Clone sizes are given selectively: once, few, many, or a class where the clone is expanded.

TRBJ1-1	TRBD1	.	TRBV18	CASSPSNPGTDTEAFF	TGTGCCAGCTCACCATCAAACCCAGGGACAGACACTGAAGCTTTCTTT
TRBJ2-2	TRBD2	many	TRBV5-6	CASSLYLAGGYTGELFF	TGTGCCAGCAGCTTGTATCTAGCGGGAGGCTACACCGGGGAGCTGTTTTTT
TRBJ2-1	.	.	TRBV12-5	CASGPGSGEQFF	TGTGCTAGTGGTCCCGGATCGGGTGAGCAGTTCTTC
TRBJ1-2	.	.	TRBV27	CASSAETDTYGYTF	TGTGCCAGCAGTGCCGAGACAGATACGTATGGCTACACCTTC
TRBJ1-2	.	.	TRBV19	CASSITGANYGYTF	TGTGCCAGTAGTATAACTGGAGCTAACTATGGCTACACCTTC
TRBJ2-5	.	.	TRBV11-2	CASSPGAGEETQYF	TGTGCCAGCAGCCCGGGGGCAGGGGAGGAGACCCAGTACTTC
TRBJ1-2	.	.	TRBV7-3	CASSLGHREDGYTF	TGTGCCAGCAGCCTAGGTCACAGGGAGGATGGCTACACCTTC
TRBJ1-2	TRBD1	.	TRBV27	CASSSPRGGYYGYTF	TGTGCCAGCAGTAGCCCCCGAGGGGGCTATTATGGCTACACCTTC
TRBJ1-1	.	.	TRBV30	CAWNRESSTEAFF	TGTGCCTGGAACAGGGAGTCGAGCACTGAAGCTTTCTTT
TRBJ1-5	TRBD1	.	TRBV19	CASARGQGEDQPQHF	TGTGCCAGTGCCCGGGGGCAGGGGGAGGATCAGCCCCAGCATTTT
TRBJ2-1	TRBD2	.	TRBV10-1	CASSERAGYPLNEQFF	TGCGCCAGCAGTGAGCGAGCGGGATACCCCCTGAATGAGCAGTTCTTC
TRBJ2-5	TRBD2	.	TRBV2	CASSDVAGVQETQYF	TGTGCCAGCAGTGATGTAGCGGGAGTCCAAGAGACCCAGTACTTC
TRBJ2-3	.	.	TRBV15	CATRALLGITDTQYF	TGTGCCACCAGGGCTCTCCTAGGGATCACAGATACGCAGTATTTT
TRBJ2-7	TRBD2	.	TRBV27	CASSWSAAGGKYEQYF	TGTGCCAGCAGTTGGTCTGCAGCGGGAGGGAAGTACGAGCAGTACTTC
TRBJ2-2	TRBD2	.	TRBV5-8	CASSLVRAGLDSGELFF	TGTGCCAGCAGCTTGGTCCGGGCGGGACTAGATTCCGGGGAGCTGTTTTTT
TRBJ2-1	TRBD2	.	TRBV5-1	CASSLGLAGGNEQFF	TGCGCCAGCAGCTTGGGCCTAGCGGGAGGCAATGAGCAGTTCTTC
TRBJ2-5	TRBD2	.	TRBV6-1	CASSERPLTSGTGTQYF	TGTGCCAGCAGTGAACGACCTTTGACTAGCGGAACGGGGACCCAGTACTTC
TRBJ2-7	TRBD1	.	TRBV30	CAWSVTGLGEQYF	TGTGCCTGGAGTGTGACAGGGTTGGGCGAGCAGTACTTC
TRBJ2-3	.	once	TRBV18	CASSPNTGSVIDTQYF	TGTGCCAGCTCACCGAACACAGGGTCTGTAATTGATACGCAGTATTTT
TRBJ2-3	.	.	TRBV7-9	CASSLQSDTQYF	TGTGCCAGCAGCTTACAGTCAGATACGCAGTATTTT
TRBJ1-3	.	many	TRBV19	CASSREDGGTGNTIYF	TGTGCCAGTAGTCGGGAGGACGGAGGTACTGGAAACACCATATATTTT
TRBJ2-7	.	.	TRBV30	CAWSRTAYEQYF	TGTGCCTGGAGTAGGACGGCCTACGAGCAGTACTTC
TRBJ1-1	TRBD1	.	TRBV5-4	CASSRTGTGGMNTEAFF	TGTGCCAGCAGCCGTACCGGGACAGGGGGCATGAACACTGAAGCTTTCTTT
TRBJ2-1	.	.	TRBV7-3	CASSLYTEMNNEQFF	TGTGCCAGCAGCTTATATACGGAAATGAACAATGAGCAGTTCTTC
TRBJ2-7	.	.	TRBV28	CASSFLEREQYF	TGTGCCAGCAGTTTCCTGGAACGCGAGCAGTACTTC
TRBJ2-3	TRBD2	.	TRBV14	CASSQVLAGHTDTQYF	TGTGCCAGCAGCCAGGTACTAGCGGGACACACAGATACGCAGTATTTT
TRBJ1-5	.	.	TRBV28	CATGRGNQPQHF	TGTGCCACAGGGAGGGGCAATCAGCCCCAGCATTTT
TRBJ2-2	TRBD1	once	TRBV15	CATSRDPGGYTGELFF	TGTGCCACCAGCAGAGATCCAGGGGGCTACACCGGGGAGCTGTTTTTT
TRBJ2-5	.	.	TRBV18	CASSVGQETQYF	TGTGCCAGCTCCGTGGGACAAGAGACCCAGTACTTC
TRBJ2-2	.	.	TRBV6-4	CASSDSGLNTGELFF	TGTGCCAGCAGTGACTCCGGACTGAACACCGGGGAGCTGTTTTTT
TRBJ2-1	TRBD2	.	TRBV7-2	CASSPGLAGHEQFF	TGTGCCAGCAGCCCCGGACTAGCGGGACATGAGCAGTTCTTC
TRBJ2-1	.	.	TRBV5-6	CASTLVGQAYYNEQFF	TGTGCCAGCACCCTGGTTGGCCAGGCCTATTACAATGAGCAGTTCTTC
TRBJ2-7	.	.	TRBV5-1	CASSFMSPDGEQYF	TGCGCCAGCAGCTTTATGAGTCCGGACGGCGAGCAGTACTTC
TRBJ2-7	.	.	TRBV5-6	CASSSTRQRSSYEQYF	TGTGCCAGCAGCTCCACTCGGCAAAGGAGCTCCTACGAGCAGTACTTC
TRBJ2-2	.	.	TRBV5-1	CASRKGALEELFF	TGCGCCAGCAGGAAAGGAGCGTTGGAGGAGCTGTTTTTT
TRBJ2-5	TRBD2	.	TRBV29-1	CSVAPSGSEETQYF	TGCAGCGTGGCCCCTAGCGGGAGCGAAGAGACCCAGTACTTC
TRBJ2-1	.	.	TRBV5-1	CASSLALVSTGEQFF	TGCGCCAGCAGCTTGGCCTTAGTTTCCACGGGTGAGCAGTTCTTC
TRBJ2-7	TRBD1	.	TRBV5-1	CASRRGTGSYEQYF	TGCGCCAGCAGGCGTGGGACAGGCTCGTACGAGCAGTACTTC
TRBJ2-3	.	.	TRBV4-3	CASSQERASDTQYF	TGCGCCAGCAGCCAAGAAAGGGCTAGCGATACGCAGTATTTT
TRBJ2-7	.	.	TRBV7-2	CASSPPGPYEQYF	TGTGCCAGCAGCCCTCCAGGCCCCTACGAGCAGTACTTC
TRBJ1-4	.	.	TRBV19	CASSTSSEKLFF	TGTGCCAGTAGTACCAGCTCTGAAAAACTGTTTTTT
TRBJ2-7	.	.	TRBV19	CASTGGSYEQYF	TGTGCCTCTACCGGGGGTTCCTACGAGCAGTACTTC